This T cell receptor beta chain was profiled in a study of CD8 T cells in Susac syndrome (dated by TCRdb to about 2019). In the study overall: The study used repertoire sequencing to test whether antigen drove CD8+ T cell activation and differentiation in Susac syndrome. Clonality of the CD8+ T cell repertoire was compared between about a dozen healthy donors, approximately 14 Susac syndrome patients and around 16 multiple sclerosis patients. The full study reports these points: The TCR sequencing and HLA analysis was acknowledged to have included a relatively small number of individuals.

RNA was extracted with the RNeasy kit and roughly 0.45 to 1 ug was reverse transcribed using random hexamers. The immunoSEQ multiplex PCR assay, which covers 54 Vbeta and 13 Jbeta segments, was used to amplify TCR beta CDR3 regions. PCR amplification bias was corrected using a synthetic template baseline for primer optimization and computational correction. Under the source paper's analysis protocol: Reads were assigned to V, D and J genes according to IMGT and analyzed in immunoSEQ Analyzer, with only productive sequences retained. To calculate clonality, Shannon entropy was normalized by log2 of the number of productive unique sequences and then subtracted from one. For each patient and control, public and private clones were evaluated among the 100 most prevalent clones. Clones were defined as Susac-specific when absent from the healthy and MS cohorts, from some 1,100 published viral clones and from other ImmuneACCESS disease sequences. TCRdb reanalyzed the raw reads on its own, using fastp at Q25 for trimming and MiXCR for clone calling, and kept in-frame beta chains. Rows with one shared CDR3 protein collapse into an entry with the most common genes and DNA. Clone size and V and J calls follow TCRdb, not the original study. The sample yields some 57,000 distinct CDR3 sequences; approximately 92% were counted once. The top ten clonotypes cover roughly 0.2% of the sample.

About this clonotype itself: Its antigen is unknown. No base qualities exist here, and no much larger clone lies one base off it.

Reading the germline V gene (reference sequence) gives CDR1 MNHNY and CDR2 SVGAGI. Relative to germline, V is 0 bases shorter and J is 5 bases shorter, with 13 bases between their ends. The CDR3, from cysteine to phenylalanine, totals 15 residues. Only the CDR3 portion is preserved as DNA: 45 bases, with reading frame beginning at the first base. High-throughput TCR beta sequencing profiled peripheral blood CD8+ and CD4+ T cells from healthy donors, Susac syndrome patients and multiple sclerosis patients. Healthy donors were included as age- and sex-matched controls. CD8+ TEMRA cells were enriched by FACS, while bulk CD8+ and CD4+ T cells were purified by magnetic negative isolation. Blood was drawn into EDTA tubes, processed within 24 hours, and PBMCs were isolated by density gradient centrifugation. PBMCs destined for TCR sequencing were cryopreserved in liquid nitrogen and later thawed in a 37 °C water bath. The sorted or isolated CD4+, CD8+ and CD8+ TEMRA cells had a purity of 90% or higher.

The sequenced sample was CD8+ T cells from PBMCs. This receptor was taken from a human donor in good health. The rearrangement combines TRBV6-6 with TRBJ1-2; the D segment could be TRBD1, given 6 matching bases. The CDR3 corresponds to CASSYSSGGVYGYTF. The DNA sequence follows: TGTGCCAGCAGTTACTCTTCGGGGGGCGTTTATGGCTACACCTTC.